Listed below are T cell receptor beta chains from one sample, sequenced in a study of breast tumors, draining lymph nodes, adjacent tissues. One entry per CDR3 protein results from TCRdb running MiXCR on the multiplex PCR reads. Among some 53,000 distinct CDR3 sequences listed, approximately 45% were seen once. Sequenced sample: breast tumor tissue. Every receptor here comes from a female donor with breast cancer. Some clones in this sample may be carry-over from other donors' samples. CDR3s include the opening cysteine and the closing phenylalanine or tryptophan. D genes are given only for firm matches. The size of a clone is reported for some rows only, either as once, few or many, or as a class for expanded clones.

CDR3nt	CDR3aa	d_gene	j_gene	v_gene	abundance
TGTGCCAGTAGTATGCGTGAGGTGCCAGCGGGAGGCGAGCAGTACTTC	CASSMREVPAGGEQYF	TRBD2	TRBJ2-7	TRBV19	-
TGCAGCGTGGCTGCAACTAATGAAAAACTGTTTTTT	CSVAATNEKLFF	-	TRBJ1-4	TRBV29-1	medium-sized
TGTGTCAGCAGCGTAGAGCCTAGCGGGAGTTATGAGCCGTTCTTC	CVSSVEPSGSYEPFF	TRBD2	TRBJ2-1	TRBV9	-
TGTGCCAGCAGCTTGGTGTCGGAGGCAGATACGCAGTATTTT	CASSLVSEADTQYF	-	TRBJ2-3	TRBV5-4	once
TGTGCCACCAATTTTCGGGCCTACAATGAGCAGTTCTTC	CATNFRAYNEQFF	-	TRBJ2-1	TRBV28	many
TGTGCCAGCAGCGCCGACAGGGGCTCACCCCTCCACTTT	CASSADRGSPLHF	TRBD1	TRBJ1-6	TRBV9	medium-sized
TGTGCCAGCAGCTCATCGGGACAGGGCAACGAGCAGTACTTC	CASSSSGQGNEQYF	TRBD1	TRBJ2-7	TRBV11-3	many
TGTGCCAGTAAACTAGCGGGTATCAACAATGAGCCCCAGCATTTT	CASKLAGINNEPQHF	-	TRBJ1-5	TRBV19	few
TGCAGCGTTGAAGGACAGGGGTCGTACGGGCAGCACTTC	CSVEGQGSYGQHF	TRBD1	TRBJ2-7	TRBV29-1	few
TGTGCCAGCACCAGACAGGGGCGAACTGAAGCTTTCTTT	CASTRQGRTEAFF	TRBD1	TRBJ1-1	TRBV28	-